A single sample gave rise to the 20 T cell receptor beta chains below, sequenced in a study of CD8 T cells in Susac syndrome. With random hexamers, 0.5 to 1 ug RNA was reverse transcribed. MiXCR was run by TCRdb on the immunoSEQ multiplex PCR reads, yielding one entry per CDR3 protein. The profile shows roughly 100,000 distinct CDR3 sequences, roughly 94% of them singletons. Sequences were obtained from CD4+ T cells from PBMCs. The receptor source for this set is a human donor with Susac syndrome.

CDR3 sequence (DNA): TGTGCCAGCAGCCCACTGAACCAGCAGTTCTTC. Translated, it gives CASSPLNQQFF. The V and J genes are TRBV6-6 and TRBJ2-1; D remains unclear. V lost 6 bases to trimming and J lost 11 bases, with 11 bases between them. The CDR3 is made up of 11 amino acids. Germline values: CDR1 MNHNY, CDR2 SVGAGI (reference sequence).

V usage is TRBV11-2 and J usage is TRBJ2-5, with a weak D call TRBD2 (6 bases). The CDR3 has 15 amino acids. V was shortened by 5 bases and J by 1 base, with 14 bases between the two germline ends. Germline CDR1 is SGHAT and CDR2 is FQNNGV. This chain's CDR3 is CASSLMGLLQETQYF. The CDR3 DNA reads TGTGCCAGCAGCCTGATGGGACTCCTCCAAGAGACCCAGTACTTC. Drawing the rest from reference TRBV11-2 and TRBJ2-5, the complete variable domain is EAGVAQSPRYKIIEKRQSVAFWCNPISGHATLYWYQQILGQGPKLLIQFQNNGVVDDSQLPKDRFSAERLKGVDSTLKIQPAKLEDSAVYLCASSLMGLLQETQYFGPGTRLLVL.

A note on this clonotype: Because the CDR3 is missing its conserved closing phenylalanine or tryptophan, this is likely a read error. V and J are TRBV9 and TRBJ2-5; D gene uncertain. Germline V gives CDR1 SGDLS, CDR2 YYNGEE. The CDR3 is 12 amino acids. Trimming removed 4 bases at V and 5 bases at J, with 9 bases between. The chain's CDR3 is CASSPRSETQYL. The CDR3 DNA follows: TGTGCCAGCAGCCCTCGGAGTGAGACCCAGTACTTG.

The chain carries TRBV7-2 and TRBJ1-6; tentatively, D is TRBD1 (5 bases). V lost 5 bases and J 4 bases, leaving 6 bases between the germline ends. Germline lookup yields CDR1 SGHTA and CDR2 FQGNSA. The length of the CDR3 is 13 residues. The CDR3 is CASSRGYNSPLHF. CDR3 nucleotides: TGTGCCAGCAGCAGGGGATATAATTCACCCCTCCACTTT.

The chain has TRBV20-1 and TRBJ1-1, with 9 bases lining up with TRBD1. This CDR3 has 16 residues. Germline V gene sequence: CDR1 DFQATT, CDR2 SNEGSKA (reference sequence). With V trimmed by 5 bases and J by 0 bases, 10 bases remained unmatched. The CDR3 DNA reads TGCAGTGCTCAAGACAGGGGGAGGCCATTGAACACTGAAGCTTTCTTT. The encoded protein is CSAQDRGRPLNTEAFF.

The chain couples TRBV3-1 to TRBJ2-1; 9 bases line up with TRBD2. Per the germline V gene, CDR1 is LGHDT and CDR2 is YNNKEL (reference sequence). CDR3 size: 15 residues. The junction had 10 bases not matched to a gene; V was cut back by 4 bases and J by 9 bases. The CDR3 sequence is CASSPISAGGLEQFF. The CDR3 region has the DNA TGTGCCAGCAGCCCCATTTCTGCGGGGGGGCTTGAGCAGTTCTTC.

CDR3 DNA sequence: TGTGCCAGCAGCTTAGAACAGCGGCGCACAGATACGCAGTATTTT. Protein product: CASSLEQRRTDTQYF. The chain employs TRBV7-2 and TRBJ2-3, with D maybe TRBD2 (5 bases). The V and J ends lost 1 base and 1 base respectively, with 9 bases between them. Germline V gene lookup returns CDR1 SGHTA and CDR2 FQGNSA. This CDR3 is 15 amino acids long.

The J gene is TRBJ2-1, the V gene TRBV9; unclear D gene. The CDR3 has 14 residues. Trimming took 4 bases from V and 5 from J, leaving 13 bases between them. The germline V gene encodes CDR1 SGDLS and CDR2 YYNGEE. The chain's CDR3 is CASSTRRVNNEQFF. In nucleotides, the CDR3 is TGTGCCAGCAGCACCCGACGGGTAAACAATGAGCAGTTCTTC.

The rearrangement links TRBV7-9 to TRBJ1-2, with 11 bases lining up with TRBD1. V trimming: 5 bases; J trimming: 4 bases; junction bases outside the gene matches: 3. The CDR3 totals 14 residues. Germline lookup yields CDR1 SEHNR and CDR2 FQNEAQ (reference sequence). CDR3 amino acids: CASSAGTGGYGYTF. The CDR3 DNA sequence: TGTGCCAGCAGCGCCGGGACAGGGGGCTATGGCTACACCTTC. Full variable domain (outside the CDR3, taken from reference TRBV7-9 and TRBJ1-2): DTGVSQNPRHKITKRGQNVTFRCDPISEHNRLYWYRQTLGQGPEFLTYFQNEAQLEKSRLLSDRFSAERPKGSFSTLEIQRTEQGDSAMYLCASSAGTGGYGYTFGSGTRLTVV.

The chain is built from TRBV4-1 and TRBJ2-1, with D perhaps given as TRBD1 or TRBD2 (6 bases each). Looked up from germline, CDR1 is MGHRA and CDR2 is YSYEKL. The V end lost 1 base, the J end lost 6 bases, and 13 bases lay between the germline ends. This CDR3 contains 15 residues. CDR3 bases: TGCGCCAGCAGCCAAGCGGGGGCCGGGGTCAATGAGCAGTTCTTC. Its translation: CASSQAGAGVNEQFF.

This clonotype was seen a single time. The gene calls are TRBV28 and TRBJ1-6, with 11 positions matching TRBD1. This CDR3 has 16 amino acids. The V segment lost 6 bases and the J segment 7 bases; nucleotides outside the gene matches: 8. Germline V gene data show CDR1 as MDHEN and CDR2 as SYDVKM. The CDR3 loop reads CASRSGTGGRNSPLHF. In nucleotides, the CDR3 is TGTGCCAGCAGATCGGGGACAGGGGGAAGGAATTCACCCCTCCACTTT.

This chain uses TRBV30 with TRBJ1-1; D is possibly TRBD1 (5 bases). This CDR3 is built from 13 residues. The germline gives CDR1 GTSNPN, CDR2 SVGIG (reference sequence). Trimming stripped 8 bases from V and 1 base from J, with 14 bases between. CDR3 nucleotides: TGTGCCGGGACCCGCTCAGGGAACACTGAAGCTTTCTTT. Translating gives CAGTRSGNTEAFF.

In DNA form, the CDR3 reads TGCAGTGCTAGAGACCTGGGACAGACCCCTGGAAACACCATATATTTT. Protein sequence: CSARDLGQTPGNTIYF. The V call is TRBV20-1, the J call TRBJ1-3; 7 bases are a match to TRBD1. Germline V lookup: CDR1 DFQATT, CDR2 SNEGSKA (reference sequence). The CDR3 extends over 16 amino acids. V shed 0 bases, J shed 2 bases, and the junction held 7 bases outside the gene matches.

This chain uses TRBV23-1 with TRBJ1-6; possible D gene TRBD1, 6 bases. TRBV23-1 is treated as an ORF (open reading frame) with a function not yet certain. CDR3 size: 14 residues. Trimming pared 2 bases from V and 8 bases from J, leaving 10 bases between. DNA of the CDR3: TGCGCCAGCAGTCAAGGACAGAGATATTCACCCCTCCACTTT. It yields the protein CASSQGQRYSPLHF.

This CDR3 is CASSFYDREPHAFF. CDR3 nucleotide sequence: TGTGCCAGCAGCTTTTACGACAGAGAGCCTCATGCTTTCTTT. V and J are TRBV7-9 and TRBJ1-1; tentative D call: TRBD1 (5 bases). Trimming pared 3 bases from V and 11 bases from J, leaving 19 bases between. This CDR3 comprises 14 residues. Germline CDR1 is SEHNR and CDR2 is FQNEAQ (reference sequence).

The V and J genes are TRBV23-1 and TRBJ1-1; maybe TRBD1 (6 bases). TRBV23-1 is assigned to the ORF class and has an uncertain function. Trimming stripped 3 bases from V and 1 base from J, with 12 bases between. This CDR3 has 15 amino acids. For the CDR3, the DNA is TGCGCCAGCAGTCACCAGGGGAGAGGGAACACTGAAGCTTTCTTT. Translating gives CASSHQGRGNTEAFF.

The chain employs TRBV30 and TRBJ2-2, with 8 bases matching TRBD1. The germline CDR1 and CDR2 sequences are GTSNPN and SVGIG (reference sequence). The CDR3 loop spans 13 amino acids. Trimming at V came to 7 bases and at J to 1 base, leaving 2 bases not matched to a gene. In DNA, the CDR3 is TGTGCCTTGGGGACAGGGAACACCGGGGAGCTGTTTTTT. This codes for CALGTGNTGELFF.

The CDR3 loop reads CATSGGGNQPQHF. The CDR3 DNA sequence: TGTGCCACCAGTGGAGGAGGGAATCAGCCCCAGCATTTT. The rearrangement uses TRBV24-1 and TRBJ1-5; D gene unclear. This CDR3 has 13 residues. Germline V lookup: CDR1 KGHDR, CDR2 SFDVKD. V was pared by 5 bases and J by 4 bases, with 8 bases between.

The rearrangement links TRBV20-1 to TRBJ2-5; TRBD2 might be the D (6 bases). From germline, CDR1 is DFQATT and CDR2 SNEGSKA (reference sequence). V lost 0 bases, J lost 5 bases, and 16 bases lay in between. This CDR3 comprises 15 residues. CDR3 amino acids: CSAREGGSTQETQYF. The DNA for the CDR3 is TGCAGTGCTAGAGAGGGGGGTTCTACGCAGGAGACCCAGTACTTC.

The CDR3 bases are TGTGCCAGCAGGCAGGCCCCCGGAGAGACCCAGTACTTC. As protein: CASRQAPGETQYF. The chain has TRBV3-1 and TRBJ2-5; D is unclear. Trimming stripped 6 bases from V and 4 bases from J, with 12 bases between. The CDR3 is 13 amino acids. Germline CDR1 LGHDT, CDR2 YNNKEL (reference sequence).